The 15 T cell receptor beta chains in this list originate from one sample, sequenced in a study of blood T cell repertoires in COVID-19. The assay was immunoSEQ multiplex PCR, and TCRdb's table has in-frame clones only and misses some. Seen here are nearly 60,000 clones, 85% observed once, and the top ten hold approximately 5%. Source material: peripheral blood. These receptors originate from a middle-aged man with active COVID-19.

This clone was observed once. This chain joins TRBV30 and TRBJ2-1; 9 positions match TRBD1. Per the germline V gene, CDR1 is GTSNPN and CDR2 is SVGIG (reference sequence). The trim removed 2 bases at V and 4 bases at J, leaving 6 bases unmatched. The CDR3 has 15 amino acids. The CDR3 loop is CAWSPPGTGYNEQFF. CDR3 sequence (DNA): TGTGCCTGGAGTCCACCCGGGACAGGGTACAATGAGCAGTTCTTC.

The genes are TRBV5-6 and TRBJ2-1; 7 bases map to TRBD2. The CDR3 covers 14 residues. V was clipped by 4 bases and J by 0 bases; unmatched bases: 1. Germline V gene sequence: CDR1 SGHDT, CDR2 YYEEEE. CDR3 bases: TGTGCCAGCAGCCGGACTAGCTCCTACAATGAGCAGTTCTTC. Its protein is CASSRTSSYNEQFF. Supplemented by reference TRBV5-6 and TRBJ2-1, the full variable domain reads DAGVTQSPTHLIKTRGQQVTLRCSPKSGHDTVSWYQQALGQGPQFIFQYYEEEERQRGNFPDRFSGHQFPNYSSELNVNALLLGDSALYLCASSRTSSYNEQFFGPGTRLTVL.

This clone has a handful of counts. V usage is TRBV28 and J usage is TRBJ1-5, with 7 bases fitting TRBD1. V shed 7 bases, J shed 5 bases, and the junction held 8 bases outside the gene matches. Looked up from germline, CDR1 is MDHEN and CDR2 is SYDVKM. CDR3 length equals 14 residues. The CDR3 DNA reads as TGTGCCAGCATCTCTATACAGGGGCATCAGCCCCAGCATTTT. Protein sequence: CASISIQGHQPQHF.

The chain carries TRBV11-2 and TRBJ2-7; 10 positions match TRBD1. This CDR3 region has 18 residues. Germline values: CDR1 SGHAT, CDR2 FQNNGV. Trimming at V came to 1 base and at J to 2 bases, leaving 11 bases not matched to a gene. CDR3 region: CASSLVFLVGTGAYEQYF. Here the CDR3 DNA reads TGTGCCAGCAGCTTAGTTTTTTTGGTGGGGACAGGGGCCTACGAGCAGTACTTC.

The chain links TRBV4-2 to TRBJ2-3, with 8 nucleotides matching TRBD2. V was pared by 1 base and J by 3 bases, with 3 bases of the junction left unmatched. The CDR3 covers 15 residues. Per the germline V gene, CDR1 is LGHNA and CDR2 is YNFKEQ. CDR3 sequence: CASSQGGRSTDTQYF. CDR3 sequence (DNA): TGTGCCAGCAGCCAAGGCGGGAGGAGTACAGATACGCAGTATTTT.

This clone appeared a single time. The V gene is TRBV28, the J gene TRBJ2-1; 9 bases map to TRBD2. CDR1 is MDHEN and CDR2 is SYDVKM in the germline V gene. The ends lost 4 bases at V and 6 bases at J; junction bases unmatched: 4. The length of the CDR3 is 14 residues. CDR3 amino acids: CASSSLAGPNEQFF. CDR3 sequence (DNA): TGTGCCAGCAGTTCGCTAGCGGGGCCCAATGAGCAGTTCTTC.

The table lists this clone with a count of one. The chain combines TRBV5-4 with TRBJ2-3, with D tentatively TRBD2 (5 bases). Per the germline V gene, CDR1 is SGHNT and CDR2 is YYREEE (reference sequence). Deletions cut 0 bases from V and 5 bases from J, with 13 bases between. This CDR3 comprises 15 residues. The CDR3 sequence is CASSLEPLAKDTQYF. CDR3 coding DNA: TGTGCCAGCAGCTTGGAACCTTTAGCGAAAGATACGCAGTATTTT. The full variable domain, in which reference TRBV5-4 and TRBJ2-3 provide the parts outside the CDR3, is ETGVTQSPTHLIKTRGQQVTLRCSSQSGHNTVSWYQQALGQGPQFIFQYYREEENGRGNFPPRFSGLQFPNYSSELNVNALELDDSALYLCASSLEPLAKDTQYFGPGTRLTVL.

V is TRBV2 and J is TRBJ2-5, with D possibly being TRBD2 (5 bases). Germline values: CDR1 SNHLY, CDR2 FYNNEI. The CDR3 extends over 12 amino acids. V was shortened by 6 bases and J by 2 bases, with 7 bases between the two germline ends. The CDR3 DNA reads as TGTGCCAGCAGCGGGGAACAAGAGACCCAGTACTTC. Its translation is CASSGEQETQYF.

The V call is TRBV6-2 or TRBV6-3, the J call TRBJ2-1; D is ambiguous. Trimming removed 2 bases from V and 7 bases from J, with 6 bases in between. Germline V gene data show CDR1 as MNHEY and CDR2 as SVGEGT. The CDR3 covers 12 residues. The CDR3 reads CASSYAQNEQFF. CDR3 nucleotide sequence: TGTGCCAGCAGTTACGCCCAGAATGAGCAGTTCTTC.

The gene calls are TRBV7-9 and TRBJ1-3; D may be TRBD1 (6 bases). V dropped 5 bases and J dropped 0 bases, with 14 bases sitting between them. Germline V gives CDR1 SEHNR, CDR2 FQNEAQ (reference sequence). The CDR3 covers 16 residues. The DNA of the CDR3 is TGTGCCAGCAGCGCCCCGGGACAAAGCTCTGGAAACACCATATATTTT. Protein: CASSAPGQSSGNTIYF.

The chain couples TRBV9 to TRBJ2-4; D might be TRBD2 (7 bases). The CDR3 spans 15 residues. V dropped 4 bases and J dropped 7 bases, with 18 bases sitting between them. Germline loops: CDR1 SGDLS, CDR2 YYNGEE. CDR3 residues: CASSSSGGRSNIQYF. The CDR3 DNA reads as TGTGCCAGCAGCTCATCGGGGGGCCGTTCCAACATTCAGTACTTC. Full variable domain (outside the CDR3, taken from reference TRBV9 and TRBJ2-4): DSGVTQTPKHLITATGQRVTLRCSPRSGDLSVYWYQQSLDQGLQFLIQYYNGEERAKGNILERFSAQQFPDLHSELNLSSLELGDSALYFCASSSSGGRSNIQYFGAGTRLSVL.

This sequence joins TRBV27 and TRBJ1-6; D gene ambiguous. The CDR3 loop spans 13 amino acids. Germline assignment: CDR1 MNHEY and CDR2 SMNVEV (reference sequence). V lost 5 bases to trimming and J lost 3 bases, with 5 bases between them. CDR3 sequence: CASSPHYNSPLHF. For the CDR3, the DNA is TGTGCCAGCAGTCCCCACTATAATTCACCCCTCCACTTT.

The CDR3 sequence: CASSFGAGGPTGSYNEQFF. Here the CDR3 DNA reads TGTGCCAGCAGTTTTGGCGCGGGAGGGCCGACAGGGTCCTACAATGAGCAGTTCTTC. The rearrangement uses TRBV28 and TRBJ2-1, with 9 bases identical to TRBD2. Unmatched junction bases numbered 13, after V lost 3 bases and J lost 1 base. This CDR3 spans 19 amino acids. Germline CDR1 MDHEN, CDR2 SYDVKM. The whole variable domain, filled in from reference TRBV28 and TRBJ2-1, reads DVKVTQSSRYLVKRTGEKVFLECVQDMDHENMFWYRQDPGLGLRLIYFSYDVKMKEKGDIPEGYSVSREKKERFSLILESASTNQTSMYLCASSFGAGGPTGSYNEQFFGPGTRLTVL.

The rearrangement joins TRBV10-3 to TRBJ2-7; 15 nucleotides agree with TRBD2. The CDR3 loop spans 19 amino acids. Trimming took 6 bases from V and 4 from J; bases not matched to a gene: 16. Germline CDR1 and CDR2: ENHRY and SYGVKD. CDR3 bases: TGTGCCATCAGCGCGGGACTAGCGGGAGGCACTTCTAACCATTACGAGCAGTACTTC. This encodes CAISAGLAGGTSNHYEQYF.

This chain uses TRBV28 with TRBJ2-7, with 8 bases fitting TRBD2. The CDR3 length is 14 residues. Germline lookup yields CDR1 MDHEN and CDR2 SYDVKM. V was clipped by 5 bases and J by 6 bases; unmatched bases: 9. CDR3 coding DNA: TGTGCCAGCAGTCGACTAGCGTCGGTGGGCGAGCAGTACTTC. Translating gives CASSRLASVGEQYF.